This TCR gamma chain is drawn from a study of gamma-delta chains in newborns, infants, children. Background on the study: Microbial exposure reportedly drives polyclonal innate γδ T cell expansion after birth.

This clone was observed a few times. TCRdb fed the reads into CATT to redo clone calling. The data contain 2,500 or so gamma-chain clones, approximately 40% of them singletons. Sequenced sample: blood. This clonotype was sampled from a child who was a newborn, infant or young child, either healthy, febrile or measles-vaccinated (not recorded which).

CDR3 sequence: CALWEVQTELGKKIKVF. CDR3 in DNA: TGTGCCTTGTGGGAGGTGCAGACAGAGTTGGGCAAAAAAATCAAGGTATTT. The gene calls are TRGV9 and TRGJP. TCRdb does not report a J gene; here it was assigned by matching the DNA to germline references. The CDR3 totals 17 residues. The ends lost 0 bases at V and 6 bases at J; junction bases unmatched: 5. Looked up from germline, CDR1 is GITISATS and CDR2 is ISYDGTV (reference sequence).